This is a list of T cell receptor beta chains from one sample in a study of T cell repertoires in cytomegalovirus infection. MiXCR, applied by TCRdb to the reads, yields one record per CDR3 protein. The top ten clones hold about 24% of a sample with approximately 500,000 distinct CDR3 sequences, 15% to 20% of them seen once. Sequencing was performed on CD8+ T cells from PBMCs. These receptor sequences come from a human donor in good health (CMV status not recorded). Some clones in this sample may be carry-over from other donors' samples. Each CDR3 is given with its conserved first and last residue. The D gene is left open where the match is weak. Clone sizes are given selectively: once, few, many, or a class where the clone is expanded.

NA,TRBJ2-1,NA,TRBV18,CASSPEGQPDNEQFF,TGTGCCAGCTCACCAGAAGGACAGCCTGACAATGAGCAGTTCTTC
NA,TRBJ1-2,NA,TRBV28,CASSPRTLYGYTF,TGTGCCAGCAGTCCTCGGACTCTCTATGGCTACACCTTC
NA,TRBJ2-5,few,TRBV2,CASGESNQETQYF,TGTGCCAGCGGGGAGTCAAACCAAGAGACCCAGTACTTC
NA,TRBJ2-7,NA,TRBV27,CASTQSAYFSEQYF,TGTGCCAGCACCCAAAGCGCCTACTTCAGCGAGCAGTACTTC
NA,TRBJ2-6,many,TRBV11-1,CASSRRRGGVRANVLTF,TGTGCCAGCAGCCGTAGAAGGGGGGGCGTCAGGGCCAACGTCCTGACTTTC
TRBD2,TRBJ2-2,many,TRBV12-3/TRBV12-4,CASTRAGGTGELFF,TGTGCCAGCACTCGGGCGGGGGGAACCGGGGAGCTGTTTTTT
NA,TRBJ2-1,many,TRBV12-3/TRBV12-4,CASISGTHYNEQFF,TGTGCCAGCATCTCCGGGACGCACTACAATGAGCAGTTCTTC
NA,TRBJ1-2,once,TRBV6-5,CASSTRWPYGYTF,TGTGCCAGCAGTACCCGTTGGCCCTATGGCTACACCTTC
NA,TRBJ2-3,NA,TRBV7-8,CASSSRGGTDTPYF,TGTGCAAGCAGCTCAAGGGGGGGGACAGATACGCCGTATTTT
NA,TRBJ2-7,NA,TRBV7-9,CASSPGLLGQYF,TGTGCCAGCAGCCCCGGTCTGCTTGGGCAGTACTTC
NA,TRBJ1-1,many,TRBV7-2,CASSLPGQSTEAFF,TGTGCCAGCAGCTTACCGGGACAAAGCACTGAAGCTTTCTTT
TRBD2,TRBJ2-7,NA,TRBV3-1,CASSQVTSGNIILYEQYF,TGTGCCAGCAGCCAAGTGACTAGCGGGAACATAATCCTCTACGAGCAGTACTTC
TRBD1,TRBJ1-1,NA,TRBV6-5,CASSWTGFNTEAFF,TGTGCCAGCAGCTGGACAGGGTTTAACACTGAAGCTTTCTTT
NA,TRBJ1-4,few,TRBV27,CASSSSDRIDEKLFF,TGTGCCAGCAGTTCCTCCGACAGGATCGATGAAAAACTGTTTTTT
NA,TRBJ2-3,many,TRBV4-2,CASSRLTHLDTQYF,TGTGCCAGCAGCCGCCTGACCCATTTGGATACGCAGTATTTT
NA,TRBJ1-2,many,TRBV7-9,CASSPRQDSGFGYTF,TGTGCCAGCAGCCCCCGTCAGGACAGCGGATTTGGCTACACCTTC
NA,TRBJ2-6,NA,TRBV11-2,CASTQRVSGANVLTF,TGTGCCAGCACCCAAAGGGTATCTGGGGCCAACGTCCTGACTTTC
TRBD2,TRBJ2-7,few,TRBV20-1,CSATTRLAGTNEQYF,TGCAGTGCTACTACGAGACTAGCGGGAACCAACGAGCAGTACTTC
NA,TRBJ2-7,NA,TRBV28,CASSSPATDNYEQYF,TGTGCCAGCAGTTCCCCGGCGACAGACAACTACGAGCAGTACTTC
NA,TRBJ1-6,NA,TRBV6-1,CASSEIRGPPRAGSPLHF,TGTGCCAGCAGTGAAATTCGGGGACCTCCTCGCGCAGGGTCACCCCTCCACTTT